The present entry profiles one T cell receptor (beta chain) with its context. This record comes from a study of radiation and T cells in renal cell carcinoma. Time point indicated: blood 2 weeks post-SBRT. Treatment of the sample: 15 Gy SBRT to primary tumor, nephrectomy 4 weeks later. Some clones are missing from TCRdb's copy, which holds only in-frame ones; the method was immunoSEQ multiplex PCR. The sample lists roughly 150,000 clones; approximately 90% were seen once. The germline V gene encodes CDR1 SGHAT and CDR2 FQNNGV. V gave up 0 bases and J gave up 3 bases, with 14 bases separating them. The CDR3 is 17 amino acids.

This chain connects TRBV11-2 to TRBJ1-4; D gene ambiguous. The TCR originated in a woman aged 45-60 years with renal cell carcinoma. This material consisted of blood, taken from a patient whose treatment included radiotherapy and nephrectomy. This CDR3 reads CASSLDREGYPNEKLFF. The CDR3 nucleotides are TGTGCCAGCAGCTTAGATCGGGAGGGCTACCCTAATGAAAAACTGTTTTTT.